This is a list of T cell receptor beta chains from one sample in a study of T cell clonotyping in hematopoietic cell transplantation. The repertoire was sequenced with immunoSEQ multiplex PCR; TCRdb's copy has only in-frame clones and lacks some. The repertoire holds around 80,000 clones, with 90% to 96% as singletons. The input for sequencing was peripheral blood mononuclear cells, taken before stem cell transplant. All receptors come from a woman aged 50 to 60 with acute myeloid leukemia. Some clones in this sample may be carry-over from other donors' samples. CDR3s include the opening cysteine and the closing phenylalanine or tryptophan. Each record gives: J gene, clone size, D gene, V gene, CDR3 protein, CDR3 DNA. D genes are given only for firm matches. The listing skips clone size in some rows; elsewhere it reads once, few, many or a size class.

TRBJ2-3 - TRBD2 TRBV11-2 CASSASSGRAAQYF TGTGCCAGCAGCGCCTCTAGCGGGAGGGCCGCGCAGTATTTT
TRBJ1-1 - TRBD1 TRBV19 CASSRDSFNTEAFF TGTGCCAGTAGTAGGGACAGCTTTAACACTGAAGCTTTCTTT
TRBJ2-3 - - TRBV2 CASSEPKYF TGTGCCAGCAGTGAACCCAAGTATTTT
TRBJ2-7 - - TRBV23-1 CAPRVPGYEQYF TGCGCCCCCAGGGTTCCGGGCTACGAGCAGTACTTC
TRBJ2-7 few - TRBV4-1 CASSRGDGKTYEQYF TGCGCCAGCAGCCGAGGGGACGGTAAAACCTACGAGCAGTACTTC
TRBJ1-5 once - TRBV7-2 CASSLAPGYRGSNQPQHF TGTGCCAGCAGCTTAGCGCCGGGGTATCGGGGTAGCAATCAGCCCCAGCATTTT
TRBJ1-5 once - TRBV2 CASTAMGWQGAGQPQHF TGTGCCAGCACCGCGATGGGGTGGCAGGGAGCGGGTCAGCCCCAGCATTTT
TRBJ1-4 - - TRBV5-1 CASSFSGVDEKLFF TGCGCCAGCAGCTTTTCCGGGGTGGATGAAAAACTGTTTTTT
TRBJ1-1 - - TRBV4-2 CASSQTRTNTEAFF TGTGCCAGCAGCCAAACACGGACGAACACTGAAGCTTTCTTT
TRBJ1-2 - - TRBV2 CASIPSTANYGYTF TGTGCCAGCATCCCGAGCACGGCTAACTATGGCTACACCTTC
TRBJ1-5 once TRBD1 TRBV29-1 CSVGGRGQNQPQHF TGCAGCGTTGGAGGCAGGGGGCAGAATCAGCCCCAGCATTTT
TRBJ1-5 - - TRBV6-1 CASSVGQGAFQPQHF TGTGCCAGCAGTGTGGGGCAAGGCGCGTTTCAGCCCCAGCATTTT
TRBJ2-6 - - TRBV5-6 CASSHRSLGLGANVLTF TGTGCCAGCAGCCACAGGAGTCTCGGCTTAGGGGCCAACGTCCTGACTTTC
TRBJ1-2 - - TRBV27 CASRLRANYGYTF TGTGCCAGCAGGCTCAGAGCTAACTATGGCTACACCTTC
TRBJ1-1 - - TRBV6-6 CASSTGTGYTEAFF TGTGCCAGCAGCACCGGGACGGGATACACTGAAGCTTTCTTT
TRBJ2-2 - - TRBV30 CAWRVIGGGNTGELFF TGTGCCTGGAGGGTTATAGGGGGGGGGAACACCGGGGAGCTGTTTTTT
TRBJ1-5 once - TRBV19 CASSNQVSNQPQHF TGTGCCAGTAGTAACCAAGTGAGCAATCAGCCCCAGCATTTT
TRBJ1-6 - - TRBV20-1 CSAGDNSPLHF TGCAGTGCCGGAGATAATTCACCCCTCCACTTT
TRBJ2-7 - TRBD2 TRBV4-2 CASSQNSGTPYEQYF TGTGCCAGCAGCCAAAATAGCGGGACGCCTTACGAGCAGTACTTC
TRBJ2-7 - - TRBV5-6 CASSLRLPPYEQYF TGTGCCAGCAGCTTGCGGCTACCGCCCTACGAGCAGTACTTC
TRBJ1-1 - - TRBV10-2 CASNWGLDTEAFF TGCGCCAGCAACTGGGGGCTGGACACTGAAGCTTTCTTT
TRBJ1-2 - - TRBV9 CASSVGDGGLPGYTF TGTGCCAGCAGCGTAGGAGATGGGGGTCTTCCCGGCTACACCTTC
TRBJ2-1 - - TRBV29-1 CSARLARGGYWNEQFF TGCAGCGCCCGGTTAGCACGCGGGGGCTATTGGAATGAGCAGTTCTTC
TRBJ1-1 - - TRBV30 CAWSGVLMNTEAFF TGTGCCTGGAGTGGAGTTCTCATGAACACTGAAGCTTTCTTT